Listed below are T cell receptor beta chains from one sample, sequenced in a study of OX40 agonist ivuxolimab in advanced cancers. The assay was immunoSEQ multiplex PCR, and TCRdb's table has in-frame clones only and misses some. The sample records over 70,000 clones, 70% to 90% being singletons. The source was CD4+ or CD8+ T cells sorted from blood, collected in a trial of the OX40 agonist ivuxolimab. These receptors all come from an adult with an advanced solid tumor such as melanoma, head and neck, liver or kidney cancer. Both conserved end residues are trimmed from each CDR3. Expanded clones are given a class, and other clones once, few, many or no size at all.

v_call	clone_size	j_call	cdr3_aa
TRBV11-2	-	TRBJ2-3	ASSPLPGLAGGKDTQY
TRBV27	-	TRBJ2-7	ASSWTSGYEQY
TRBV13	-	TRBJ1-6	ASSLSRVGSPLH
TRBV2	-	TRBJ2-3	ASGWDRATSSTDTQY
TRBV13	-	TRBJ2-1	ASSIGSNEQF
TRBV30	-	TRBJ2-2	AWSTDGELF
TRBV28	-	TRBJ2-7	ASIPGLAGTYEQY
TRBV4-1	-	TRBJ2-1	ASSQRTSHRADNEQF
TRBV2	-	TRBJ2-7	ASLGRRGEQY
TRBV6-6	-	TRBJ2-7	ASSYSNGGHEQY
TRBV29-1	-	TRBJ2-5	SATYWSGLETQY
TRBV7-9	many	TRBJ1-2	ASSLFIYGYT
TRBV29-1	-	TRBJ2-7	SAGWGSYEQY
TRBV19	once	TRBJ2-1	ASKFGGYNEQF
TRBV29-1	few	TRBJ2-5	SVPGGKTQY
TRBV13	once	TRBJ2-7	ASSFRLAGDLSYEQY
TRBV4-1	-	TRBJ2-7	ASSQATSGSYEQY
TRBV5-4	-	TRBJ2-3	ASSLGDSSTDTQY
TRBV7-9	-	TRBJ2-2	ASSFPGTGNTGELF
TRBV27	-	TRBJ2-3	ASSLRITDTQY
TRBV6-6	-	TRBJ1-2	ASSPDRTGAYGYT
TRBV2	-	TRBJ2-4	ASSVDSTLAKNIQY
TRBV11-1	-	TRBJ2-1	ASTLPGLGAAYNEQF
TRBV7-2	-	TRBJ1-1	ASSSVAGLGNTEAF
TRBV5-1	-	TRBJ1-1	ASSSPDRGLNTEAF
TRBV11-2	-	TRBJ1-1	ASRKIPRGLNTEAF
TRBV13	once	TRBJ1-2	ASEGHNEVDGYT
TRBV19	-	TRBJ2-3	ATGVEGKRGTQY
TRBV27	-	TRBJ2-1	ASSELPGGTYNEQF
TRBV5-4	-	TRBJ1-6	ASSLTGIGNSPLH
TRBV11-3	-	TRBJ2-3	ASSLARGVDTQY
TRBV11-2	-	TRBJ1-1	ASSLFEPNTEAF
TRBV7-8	-	TRBJ1-5	ASSLAVGAYGNQPQH
TRBV28	-	TRBJ1-1	ASSILQGSTEAF
TRBV5-1	-	TRBJ1-1	ASRKGQGNTEAF
TRBV7-9	many	TRBJ2-2	ASSPPSRLELF
TRBV5-6	-	TRBJ1-4	ASSFRINEKLF
TRBV5-4	-	TRBJ1-6	ASSLVGSYSPLH
TRBV29-1	-	TRBJ2-7	SASGTEPYEQY
TRBV10-2	-	TRBJ2-3	ATGGPQGADTQY
TRBV10-3	-	TRBJ1-2	AISYGTGGISYGYT
TRBV18	-	TRBJ1-1	ASSGAEAF
TRBV25-1	-	TRBJ2-1	ASSDIFGRELNEQF
TRBV5-4	-	TRBJ1-1	ASWGSDTEAF
TRBV27	-	TRBJ1-1	ASSLWSNGEAF
TRBV19	-	TRBJ2-5	ASSARLAGEFGETQY
TRBV7-8	-	TRBJ1-1	ASSLMKLNTEAF
TRBV10-3	-	TRBJ1-2	AISTGGWYT
TRBV9	-	TRBJ1-4	ASSPSGAINEKLF
TRBV28	-	TRBJ2-2	ASSSTTDNTGELF
TRBV27	-	TRBJ2-1	ASSLSGPHNEQF
TRBV7-9	-	TRBJ2-1	ASRPTSQSSYNEQF